Listed below are T cell receptor beta chains from one sample, sequenced in a study of T cell repertoires in cytomegalovirus infection. Their recognized antigens are unknown. TCRdb ran MiXCR on the reads and lists one entry per CDR3 protein. The sample has roughly 990,000 distinct CDR3 sequences, approximately 31% seen once. Specimen: cultured CD8+ T cells from PBMCs, collected from culture after CMV antigen stimulation. These TCRs come from a human donor in good health (CMV status not recorded). Some clones in this sample may be carry-over from other donors' samples. Each CDR3 is given with its conserved first and last residue. Each record gives: clone size, V gene, J gene, D gene, CDR3 DNA, CDR3 protein. D genes are given only for firm matches. Size is stated for part of the rows, as once, few or many counts, or as a class when the clone is expanded.

>.|TRBV6-1|TRBJ2-3|.
TGTGCCAGCTGGGATCGGGAAACTAGCACAGATACGCAGTATTTT
CASWDRETSTDTQYF
>.|TRBV4-1|TRBJ2-7|TRBD1
TGCGCCAGCAGCCTCGGACAGGGGGTGCCCTTTGAGCAGTACTTC
CASSLGQGVPFEQYF
>few|TRBV7-4|TRBJ2-7|.
TGTGCCAGCAGCTTAGAACAGGGTTTCGAGCAGTACTTC
CASSLEQGFEQYF
>few|TRBV5-8|TRBJ2-1|.
TGTGCCAGCAGCCTGTCTAGCGCAAATGAGCAGTTCTTC
CASSLSSANEQFF
>.|TRBV10-3|TRBJ2-5|TRBD2
TGTGCCATCAGTGTACGACTGACTAGCGGGAAAGAGACCCAGTACTTC
CAISVRLTSGKETQYF
>few|TRBV6-5|TRBJ2-5|TRBD2
TGTGCCAGCAGTTACTTCGAGACTAGCGGGGGTTTCCAAGAGACCCAGTACTTC
CASSYFETSGGFQETQYF
>.|TRBV7-2|TRBJ2-1|TRBD2
TGTGCCAGCAGAGGGGGGCGGGGGGGCCTCAATGAGCAGTTCTTC
CASRGGRGGLNEQFF
>few|TRBV6-1|TRBJ2-3|TRBD2
TGTGCCAGCAGTGAATGGTCTAGCGGGGGGAGCACAGATACGCAGTATTTT
CASSEWSSGGSTDTQYF
>many|TRBV7-2|TRBJ1-2|.
TGTGCCAGCAGCCCACAACAGCGCGACTATGGCTACACCTTC
CASSPQQRDYGYTF
>.|TRBV6-6|TRBJ2-2|TRBD1
TGTGCCGTTCCCCGGAAGGGACAGGGGTTCACCGGGGAGCTGTTTTTT
CAVPRKGQGFTGELFF
>many|TRBV7-6|TRBJ2-7|.
TGTGCCAGCAGCACCCGCTTTGACTACGAGCAGTACTTC
CASSTRFDYEQYF
>.|TRBV14|TRBJ2-7|.
TGTGCCAGCAGCCAAGCGGCAGGCCGACACTCCTACGAGCAGTACTTC
CASSQAAGRHSYEQYF
>few|TRBV6-1|TRBJ2-6|.
TGTGCCAGCAGTGAACCTACCTGGACGGGGGCCAACGTCCTGACTTTC
CASSEPTWTGANVLTF
>.|TRBV9|TRBJ2-3|TRBD2
TGTGCCAGCAGCGCTAGCGGGGGGGAGGGAGATACGCAGTATTTT
CASSASGGEGDTQYF
>.|TRBV27|TRBJ2-7|.
TGTGCCAGCAGTCTTGCGGGACGACTCTGCGAGCAGTACTTC
CASSLAGRLCEQYF
>few|TRBV29-1|TRBJ1-1|TRBD1
TGCAGCGTTGAAGCACTACAGGGGGCACATACTGAAGCTTTCTTT
CSVEALQGAHTEAFF
>few|TRBV6-5|TRBJ1-1|.
TGTGCCAGCAGTTACGGGGCCGAGAGGGACACTGAAGCTTTCTTT
CASSYGAERDTEAFF
>.|TRBV18|TRBJ2-5|.
TGTGCCAGCTCACCACCAGGTGGTCTAGAGACCCAGTACTTC
CASSPPGGLETQYF
>.|TRBV6-5|TRBJ2-7|.
TGTGCCAGCAGTTCAGGGACCGAGGGGATCTACGAGCAGTACTTC
CASSSGTEGIYEQYF
>.|TRBV27|TRBJ1-5|TRBD1
TGTGCCAGCAGTTTAACCCCTCCCCGACAGGGTAGTCAGCCCCAGCATTTT
CASSLTPPRQGSQPQHF
>few|TRBV7-9|TRBJ1-2|TRBD1
TGTGCCAGCAGCCCCTTTTTGTCCGGGACAGGGAATGGCTACACCTTC
CASSPFLSGTGNGYTF
>.|TRBV12-3/TRBV12-4|TRBJ2-7|.
TGTGCCAGCAGTGTACGCACCTACGAGCAGTACTTC
CASSVRTYEQYF
>few|TRBV6-5|TRBJ2-1|TRBD1
TGTGCCAGCACCTGGGGACAGGCGTACAATGAGCAGTTCTTC
CASTWGQAYNEQFF
>few|TRBV7-9|TRBJ2-1|TRBD1
TGTGCCAGCAGCAACGCCCAGGGACAGAGCTCCTACAATGAGCAGTTCTTC
CASSNAQGQSSYNEQFF
>few|TRBV7-6|TRBJ1-4|TRBD1
TGTGCCAGCAGCCGAACCCGGCCCCGGGACAGGGGTGAAAAACTGTTTTTT
CASSRTRPRDRGEKLFF
>.|TRBV20-1|TRBJ2-7|TRBD2
TGCAGTGCTGGTTCCGGGGCGGGAGACTACGAGCAGTACTTC
CSAGSGAGDYEQYF
>.|TRBV5-4|TRBJ2-3|TRBD2
TGTACCAGCAGCCCTGAGCGGGGGGCCCCCCCAGATACGCAGTATTTT
CTSSPERGAPPDTQYF
>.|TRBV6-1|TRBJ1-5|TRBD1
TGTGCCAGCAGTGGTGGACAGGGGTTGTACGGGAGCAATCAGCCCCAGCATTTT
CASSGGQGLYGSNQPQHF
>many|TRBV7-9|TRBJ2-1|.
TGTGCCAGCAGATCAAGCAGGGAGCAGTTCTTC
CASRSSREQFF
>.|TRBV6-2/TRBV6-3|TRBJ1-2|.
TGTGCCAGCAGTTACCTCCGGGAGGGCCTCGGCGATGGCTACACCTTC
CASSYLREGLGDGYTF
>.|TRBV5-1|TRBJ2-3|.
TGCGCCAGCAGCTTGCAAGGTGGCGGAAGCACAGATACGCAGTATTTT
CASSLQGGGSTDTQYF
>.|TRBV29-1|TRBJ2-2|.
TGCAGCGCTGAAGCCGGGGCCGGGGAGCTGTTTTTT
CSAEAGAGELFF
>few|TRBV10-3|TRBJ2-3|.
TGTGCCATCAGTGAGTTACCCCGGGACACAGATACGCAGTATTTT
CAISELPRDTDTQYF
>few|TRBV6-6|TRBJ1-5|.
TGTGCCAGCAACCCCCTTGGGGAACAGCCCCAGCATTTT
CASNPLGEQPQHF
>few|TRBV27|TRBJ2-1|.
TGTGCCAGCAGTTTTGGATCCGGCAATGAGCAGTTCTTC
CASSFGSGNEQFF
>few|TRBV12-3/TRBV12-4|TRBJ2-5|TRBD1
TGTGCCAGCAGACGACAGGGCAGTCGAGAGACCCAGTACTTC
CASRRQGSRETQYF
>.|TRBV10-3|TRBJ1-2|TRBD1
TGTGCCATCAGTGAGGGACAGGGGGCCGCTGGCTACACCTTC
CAISEGQGAAGYTF
>few|TRBV15|TRBJ2-7|TRBD2
TGTGCCACCAGCAGAGTAAGCGGGGCCTCCTACGAGCAGTACTTC
CATSRVSGASYEQYF
>few|TRBV5-1|TRBJ1-2|.
TGCGCCAGCAGCTTGGAATCCGGCGGCAGGGGCTACACCTTC
CASSLESGGRGYTF
>few|TRBV2|TRBJ2-7|.
TGTGCCAGCAGCGCCACGACTTACTCCCTCGAGCAGTACTTC
CASSATTYSLEQYF
>.|TRBV29-1|TRBJ1-2|.
TGCAGCGTTAGGCATAGCTATGGCTACACCTTC
CSVRHSYGYTF
>few|TRBV28|TRBJ1-1|TRBD1
TGTGCCAGCAGTTTATTATCGGGGGCAGGGGGCATTGGCACTGAAGCTTTCTTT
CASSLLSGAGGIGTEAFF
>.|TRBV25-1|TRBJ1-6|.
TGTGCCAGCAGTGAAGGGGAAATTCTACCCCTCCACTTT
CASSEGEILPLHF
>.|TRBV7-9|TRBJ2-4|.
TGTGCCAGCAGCGCGGCCGGCGGGCACTTCAAAAACATTCAGTACTTC
CASSAAGGHFKNIQYF
>.|TRBV7-9|TRBJ1-2|.
TGTGCCAGCAGCCCCCTAGCCGTAACGAGGGGCTACACCTTC
CASSPLAVTRGYTF
>few|TRBV28|TRBJ2-3|.
TGTGCCAGCAATCCAAGTGCGCATCCAGATACGCAGTATTTT
CASNPSAHPDTQYF
>few|TRBV24-1|TRBJ2-3|TRBD2
TGTGCCACCAGTGATTCGAGGACTAGCGGACGACTCTTCGCTAGCACAGATACGCAGTATTTT
CATSDSRTSGRLFASTDTQYF
>.|TRBV27|TRBJ2-1|.
TGTGCCAGCAGAAATGCGATCGACCAAGAGTTGTCTGGTGAGCAGTTCTTC
CASRNAIDQELSGEQFF
>.|TRBV7-9|TRBJ2-1|.
TGTGCCAGCAGTACAACAGCACCAGAGCAGTTCTTC
CASSTTAPEQFF